Reported below is one TCR beta chain. Its target is not known. Indicated time point: sample taken at primary tumor resection. Samples were obtained from some 70 donors, all untreated early-stage non-small cell lung cancer patients. The sample belongs to a study of spatial heterogeneity in lung cancer. As for the study in general: Averaged across combinations, each unique TCR and UMI pairing appeared more than ten times in raw reads, which were uncorrected.

Study results and caveats: Mutation counts in tumors were tracked by counts of expanded intratumoral alpha and beta TCRs. Ubiquitous nonsynonymous mutations were tracked by counts of ubiquitous expanded TCRs, and regional ones by counts of regional expanded TCRs.

Every TCR cDNA molecule bore a unique molecular identifier. MiXCR, run by TCRdb on the 5' RACE reads, gives a single entry per CDR3 protein. This table holds 2,500 to 3,500 distinct CDR3 sequences, about 15% found once. V gave up 2 bases and J gave up 2 bases, with 14 bases separating them. The CDR3 runs to 15 residues. Germline CDR1 is SGDLS and CDR2 is YYNGEE. The specimen was lung tumor tissue, collected at surgery. The source is a male donor with early-stage non-small cell lung cancer. V and J are TRBV9 and TRBJ2-7, with a possible D match to TRBD1 (6 bases). The CDR3: CASSVNPTGPYEQYF. The CDR3 region has the DNA TGTGCCAGCAGCGTCAACCCGACAGGCCCCTACGAGCAGTACTTC.